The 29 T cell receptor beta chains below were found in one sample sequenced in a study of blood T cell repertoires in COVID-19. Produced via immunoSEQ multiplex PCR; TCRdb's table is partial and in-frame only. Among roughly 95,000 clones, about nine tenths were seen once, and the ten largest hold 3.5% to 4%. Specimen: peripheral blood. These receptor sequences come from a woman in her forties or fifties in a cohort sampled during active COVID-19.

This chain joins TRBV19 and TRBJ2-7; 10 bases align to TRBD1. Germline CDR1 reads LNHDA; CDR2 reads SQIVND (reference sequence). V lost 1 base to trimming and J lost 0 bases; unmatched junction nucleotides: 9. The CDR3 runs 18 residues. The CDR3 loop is CASSIASGTGVSSYEQYF. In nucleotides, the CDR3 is TGTGCCAGTAGTATAGCTTCGGGGACAGGGGTTAGCTCCTACGAGCAGTACTTC. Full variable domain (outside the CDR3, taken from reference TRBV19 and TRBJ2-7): DGGITQSPKYLFRKEGQNVTLSCEQNLNHDAMYWYRQDPGQGLRLIYYSQIVNDFQKGDIAEGYSVSREKKESFPLTVTSAQKNPTAFYLCASSIASGTGVSSYEQYFGPGTRLTVT.

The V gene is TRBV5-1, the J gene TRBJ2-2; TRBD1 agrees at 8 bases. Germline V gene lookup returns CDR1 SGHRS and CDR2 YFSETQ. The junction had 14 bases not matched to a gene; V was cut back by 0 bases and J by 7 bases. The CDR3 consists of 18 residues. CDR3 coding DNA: TGCGCCAGCAGCTTGGCCGGCCTGAGGCAGGGGGCGAACGGGGAGCTGTTTTTT. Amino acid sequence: CASSLAGLRQGANGELFF.

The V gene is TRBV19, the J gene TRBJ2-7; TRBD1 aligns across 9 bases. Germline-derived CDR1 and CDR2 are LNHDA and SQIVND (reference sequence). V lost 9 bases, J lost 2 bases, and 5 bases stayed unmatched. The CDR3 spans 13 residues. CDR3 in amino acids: CASQDRGTYEQYF. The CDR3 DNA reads TGTGCCAGCCAGGACAGGGGAACCTACGAGCAGTACTTC.

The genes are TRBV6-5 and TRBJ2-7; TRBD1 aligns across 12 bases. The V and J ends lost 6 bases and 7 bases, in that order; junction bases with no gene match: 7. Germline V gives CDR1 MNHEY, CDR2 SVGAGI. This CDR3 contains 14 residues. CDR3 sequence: CASSPGQGAVEQYF. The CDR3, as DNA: TGTGCCAGCAGCCCGGGACAGGGGGCAGTGGAGCAGTACTTC.

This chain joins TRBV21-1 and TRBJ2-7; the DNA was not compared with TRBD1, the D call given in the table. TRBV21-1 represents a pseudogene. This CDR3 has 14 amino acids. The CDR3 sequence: CASSSYGTDYEQYF. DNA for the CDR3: TGTGCCAGCAGCTCTTATGGGACAGATTACGAGCAGTACTTC.

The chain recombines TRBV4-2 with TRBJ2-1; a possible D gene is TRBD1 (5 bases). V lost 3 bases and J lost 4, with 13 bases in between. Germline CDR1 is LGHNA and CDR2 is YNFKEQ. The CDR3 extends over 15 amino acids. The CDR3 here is CASSQGPPGYNEQFF. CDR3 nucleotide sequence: TGTGCCAGCAGCCAGGGGCCGCCTGGTTACAATGAGCAGTTCTTC.

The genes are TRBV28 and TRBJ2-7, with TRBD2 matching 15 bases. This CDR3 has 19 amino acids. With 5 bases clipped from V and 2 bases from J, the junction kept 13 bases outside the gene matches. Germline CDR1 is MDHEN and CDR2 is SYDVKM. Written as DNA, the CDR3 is TGTGCCAGCAGTGCCCGCGTTGGGACTAGCGGGAGGCCCCCCTACGAGCAGTACTTC. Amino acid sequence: CASSARVGTSGRPPYEQYF.

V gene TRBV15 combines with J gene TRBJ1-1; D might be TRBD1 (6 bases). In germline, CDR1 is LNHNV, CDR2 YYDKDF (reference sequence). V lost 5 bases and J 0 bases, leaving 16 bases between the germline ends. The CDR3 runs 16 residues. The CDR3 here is CATSRSGQHLNTEAFF. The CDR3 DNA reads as TGTGCCACCAGCCGATCCGGACAGCACTTGAACACTGAAGCTTTCTTT. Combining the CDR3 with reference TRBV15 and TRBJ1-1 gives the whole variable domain DAMVIQNPRYQVTQFGKPVTLSCSQTLNHNVMYWYQQKSSQAPKLLFHYYDKDFNNEADTPDNFQSRRPNTSFCFLDIRSPGLGDTAMYLCATSRSGQHLNTEAFFGQGTRLTVV.

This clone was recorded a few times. CDR3 coding DNA: TGTGCCAGCAGCGTAGAGGGAGATCGGTTCCAAGAGACCCAGTACTTC. Its translation: CASSVEGDRFQETQYF. This chain joins TRBV9 and TRBJ2-5, with D tentatively TRBD2 (5 bases). Germline values: CDR1 SGDLS, CDR2 YYNGEE. The length of the CDR3 is 16 residues. With 0 bases removed from V and 1 base from J, the gap between germline ends came to 13 bases. Combining the CDR3 with reference TRBV9 and TRBJ2-5 gives the whole variable domain DSGVTQTPKHLITATGQRVTLRCSPRSGDLSVYWYQQSLDQGLQFLIQYYNGEERAKGNILERFSAQQFPDLHSELNLSSLELGDSALYFCASSVEGDRFQETQYFGPGTRLLVL.

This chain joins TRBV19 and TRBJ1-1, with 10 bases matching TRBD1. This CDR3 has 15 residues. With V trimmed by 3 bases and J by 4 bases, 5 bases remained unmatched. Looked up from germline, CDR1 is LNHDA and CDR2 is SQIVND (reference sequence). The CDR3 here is CASSMGDRGVTEAFF. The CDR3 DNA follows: TGTGCCAGTAGTATGGGGGACAGGGGAGTCACTGAAGCTTTCTTT.

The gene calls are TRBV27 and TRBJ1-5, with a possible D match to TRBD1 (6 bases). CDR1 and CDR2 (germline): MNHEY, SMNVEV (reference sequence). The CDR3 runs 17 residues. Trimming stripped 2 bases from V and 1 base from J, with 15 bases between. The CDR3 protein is CASSLRSQGTSNQPQHF. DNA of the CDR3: TGTGCCAGCAGTTTACGGTCCCAGGGGACCAGCAATCAGCCCCAGCATTTT.

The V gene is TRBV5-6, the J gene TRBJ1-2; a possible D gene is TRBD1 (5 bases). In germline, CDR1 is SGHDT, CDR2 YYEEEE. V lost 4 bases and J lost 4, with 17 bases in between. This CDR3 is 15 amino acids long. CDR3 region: CASSPLVAGTYGYTF. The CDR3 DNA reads TGTGCCAGCAGCCCTCTGGTAGCGGGGACCTATGGCTACACCTTC.

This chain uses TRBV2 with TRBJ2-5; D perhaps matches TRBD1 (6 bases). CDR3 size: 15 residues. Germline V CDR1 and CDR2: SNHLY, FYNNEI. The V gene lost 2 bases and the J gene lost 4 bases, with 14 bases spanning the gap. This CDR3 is CASSEIGKQGETQYF. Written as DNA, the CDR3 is TGTGCCAGCAGTGAAATCGGAAAACAGGGAGAGACCCAGTACTTC. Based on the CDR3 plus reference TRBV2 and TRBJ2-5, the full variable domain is EPEVTQTPSHQVTQMGQEVILRCVPISNHLYFYWYRQILGQKVEFLVSFYNNEISEKSEIFDDQFSVERPDGSNFTLKIRSTKLEDSAMYFCASSEIGKQGETQYFGPGTRLLVL.

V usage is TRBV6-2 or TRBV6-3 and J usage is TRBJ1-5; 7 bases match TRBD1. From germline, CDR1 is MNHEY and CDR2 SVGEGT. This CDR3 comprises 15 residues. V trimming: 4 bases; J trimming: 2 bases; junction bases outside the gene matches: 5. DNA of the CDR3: TGTGCCAGCAGTTCCGGACAGGCGGGCAATCAGCCCCAGCATTTT. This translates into CASSSGQAGNQPQHF.

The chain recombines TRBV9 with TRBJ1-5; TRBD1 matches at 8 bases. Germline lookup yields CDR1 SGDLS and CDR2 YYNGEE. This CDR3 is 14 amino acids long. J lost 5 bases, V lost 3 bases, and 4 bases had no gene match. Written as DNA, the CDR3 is TGTGCCAGCAGCGCGGACAGGGCCGATCAGCCCCAGCATTTT. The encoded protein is CASSADRADQPQHF. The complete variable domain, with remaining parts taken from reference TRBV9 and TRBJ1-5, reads DSGVTQTPKHLITATGQRVTLRCSPRSGDLSVYWYQQSLDQGLQFLIQYYNGEERAKGNILERFSAQQFPDLHSELNLSSLELGDSALYFCASSADRADQPQHFGDGTRLSIL.

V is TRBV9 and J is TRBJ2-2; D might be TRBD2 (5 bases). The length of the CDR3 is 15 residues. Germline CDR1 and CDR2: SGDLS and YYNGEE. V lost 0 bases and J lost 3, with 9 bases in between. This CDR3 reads CASSVAGYDTGELFF. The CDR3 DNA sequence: TGTGCCAGCAGCGTAGCGGGGTATGACACCGGGGAGCTGTTTTTT.

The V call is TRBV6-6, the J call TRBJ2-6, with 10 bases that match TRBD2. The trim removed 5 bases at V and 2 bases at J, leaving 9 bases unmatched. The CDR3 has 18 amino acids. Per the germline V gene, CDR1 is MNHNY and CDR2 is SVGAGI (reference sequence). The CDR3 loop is CASSPQVAGGAGANVLTF. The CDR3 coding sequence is TGTGCCAGCAGTCCCCAAGTAGCGGGGGGCGCTGGGGCCAACGTCCTGACTTTC.

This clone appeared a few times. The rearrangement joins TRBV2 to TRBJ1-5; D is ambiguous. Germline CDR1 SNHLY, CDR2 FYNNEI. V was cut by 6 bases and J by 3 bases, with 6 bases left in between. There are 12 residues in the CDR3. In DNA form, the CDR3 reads TGTGCCAGCAGCCCAGACAATCAGCCCCAGCATTTT. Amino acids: CASSPDNQPQHF.

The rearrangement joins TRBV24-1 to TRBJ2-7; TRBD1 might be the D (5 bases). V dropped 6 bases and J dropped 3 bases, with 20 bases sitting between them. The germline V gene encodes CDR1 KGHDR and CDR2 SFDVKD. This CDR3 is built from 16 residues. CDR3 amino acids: CATSWSLRDSSYEQYF. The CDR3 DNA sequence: TGTGCCACCAGTTGGTCTTTAAGAGACAGCAGCTACGAGCAGTACTTC.

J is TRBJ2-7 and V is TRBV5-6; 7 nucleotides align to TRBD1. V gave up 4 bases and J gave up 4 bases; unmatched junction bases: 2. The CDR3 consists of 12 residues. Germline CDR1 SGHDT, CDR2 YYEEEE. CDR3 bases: TGTGCCAGCAGCGAGGGGGCTTACGAGCAGTACTTC. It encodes CASSEGAYEQYF. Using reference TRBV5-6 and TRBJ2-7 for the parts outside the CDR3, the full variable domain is DAGVTQSPTHLIKTRGQQVTLRCSPKSGHDTVSWYQQALGQGPQFIFQYYEEEERQRGNFPDRFSGHQFPNYSSELNVNALLLGDSALYLCASSEGAYEQYFGPGTRLTVT.

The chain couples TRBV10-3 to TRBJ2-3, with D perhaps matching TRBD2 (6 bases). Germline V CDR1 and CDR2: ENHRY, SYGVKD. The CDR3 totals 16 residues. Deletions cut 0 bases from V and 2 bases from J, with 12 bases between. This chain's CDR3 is CAISESSGRSTDTQYF. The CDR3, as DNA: TGTGCCATCAGTGAGTCGTCAGGGAGGTCCACAGATACGCAGTATTTT.

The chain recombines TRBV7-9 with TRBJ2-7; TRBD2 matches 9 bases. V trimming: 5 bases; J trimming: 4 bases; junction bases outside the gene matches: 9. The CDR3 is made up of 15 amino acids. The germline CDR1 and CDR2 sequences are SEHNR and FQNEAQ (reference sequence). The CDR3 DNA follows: TGTGCCAGCAGCCCGAGGACTAGCGTCTTTTACGAGCAGTACTTC. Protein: CASSPRTSVFYEQYF.

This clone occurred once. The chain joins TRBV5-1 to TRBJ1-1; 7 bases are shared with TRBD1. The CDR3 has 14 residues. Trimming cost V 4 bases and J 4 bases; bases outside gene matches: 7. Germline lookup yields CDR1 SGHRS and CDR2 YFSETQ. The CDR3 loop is CASSKIQGTTEAFF. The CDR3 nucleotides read TGCGCCAGCAGCAAAATACAGGGGACCACTGAAGCTTTCTTT.

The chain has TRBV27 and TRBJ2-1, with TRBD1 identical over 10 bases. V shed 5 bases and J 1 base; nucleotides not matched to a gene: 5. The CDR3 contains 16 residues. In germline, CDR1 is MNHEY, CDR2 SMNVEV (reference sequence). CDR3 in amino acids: CASSGGQGVSYNEQFF. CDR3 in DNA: TGTGCCAGCAGTGGAGGACAGGGGGTATCCTACAATGAGCAGTTCTTC.

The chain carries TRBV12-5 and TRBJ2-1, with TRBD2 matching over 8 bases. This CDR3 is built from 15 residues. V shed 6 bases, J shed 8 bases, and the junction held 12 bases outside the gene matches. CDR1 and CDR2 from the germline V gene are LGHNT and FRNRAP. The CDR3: CASGPPGGPAYEQFF. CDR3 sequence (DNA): TGTGCTAGTGGCCCTCCGGGGGGGCCGGCATATGAGCAGTTCTTC. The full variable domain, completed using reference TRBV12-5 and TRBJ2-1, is DARVTQTPRHKVTEMGQEVTMRCQPILGHNTVFWYRQTMMQGLELLAYFRNRAPLDDSGMPKDRFSAEMPDATLATLKIQPSEPRDSAVYFCASGPPGGPAYEQFFGPGTRLTVL.

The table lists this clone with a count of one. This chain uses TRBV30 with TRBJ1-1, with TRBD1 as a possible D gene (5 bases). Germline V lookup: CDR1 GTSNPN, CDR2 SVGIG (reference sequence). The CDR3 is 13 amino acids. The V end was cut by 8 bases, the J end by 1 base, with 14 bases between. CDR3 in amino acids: CAAQGGANTEAFF. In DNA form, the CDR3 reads TGTGCCGCCCAGGGTGGCGCGAACACTGAAGCTTTCTTT.

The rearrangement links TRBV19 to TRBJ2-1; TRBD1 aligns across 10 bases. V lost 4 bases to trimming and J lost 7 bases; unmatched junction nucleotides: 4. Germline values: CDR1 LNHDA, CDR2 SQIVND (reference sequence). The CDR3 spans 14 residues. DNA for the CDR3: TGTGCCAGTAGTAATGGACAGGGGGTAAATGAGCAGTTCTTC. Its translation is CASSNGQGVNEQFF.

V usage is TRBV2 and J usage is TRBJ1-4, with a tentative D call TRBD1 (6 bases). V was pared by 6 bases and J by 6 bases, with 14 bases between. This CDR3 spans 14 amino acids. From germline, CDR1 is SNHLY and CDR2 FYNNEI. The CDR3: CASRDRTGYEKLFF. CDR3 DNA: TGTGCCAGCAGGGACAGAACGGGGTATGAAAAACTGTTTTTT. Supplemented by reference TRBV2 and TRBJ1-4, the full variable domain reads EPEVTQTPSHQVTQMGQEVILRCVPISNHLYFYWYRQILGQKVEFLVSFYNNEISEKSEIFDDQFSVERPDGSNFTLKIRSTKLEDSAMYFCASRDRTGYEKLFFGSGTQLSVL.

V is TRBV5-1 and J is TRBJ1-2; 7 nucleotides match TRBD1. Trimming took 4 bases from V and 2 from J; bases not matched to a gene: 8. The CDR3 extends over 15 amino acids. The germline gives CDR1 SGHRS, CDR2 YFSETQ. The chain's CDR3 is CASSTGSTGNYGYTF. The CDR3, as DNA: TGCGCCAGCAGCACTGGTTCGACAGGGAACTATGGCTACACCTTC.